This entry features one TCR beta chain sequence. These data are taken from a study of cytomegalovirus exposure and HLA in healthy donors. CDR3 size: 16 residues. Trimming removed 0 bases at V and 8 bases at J, with 16 bases between. The germline V gene encodes CDR1 LGHNA and CDR2 YNFKEQ. With 60 Vbeta and 13 Jbeta primers, the PCR was carried out. Sequencing used immunoSEQ multiplex PCR; TCRdb keeps in-frame clones, though not all of them. The table shows about 76,000 clones, with more than 55% occurring only once. The sequenced sample was PBMCs. The chain has TRBV4-2 and TRBJ1-4; no firm D call. The sequence derives from a man aged 55-75 years in good health and CMV-seropositive. CDR3 sequence reads: CASSQDLGRGGEKLFF. DNA of the CDR3: TGTGCCAGCAGCCAAGATCTAGGGCGGGGAGGCGAAAAACTGTTTTTT.